The clone carrying this T cell receptor beta chain has just a few counts. Its specificity is unknown. This sample is part of a study of shared clonotypes between healthy human individuals. Whole-study context: Aged 18 to 49, the donors were a couple of women and three men. Findings and caveats of the study: Among donors, clonotype sharing was expected to be affected by sequencing depth.

V lost 1 base to trimming and J lost 1 base, with 10 bases between them. Germline CDR1 is LNHDA and CDR2 is SQIVND (reference sequence). The CDR3 has 15 amino acids. Using ten immunoSEQ deep assay plates, investigators sequenced unsorted PBMC DNA. Original data processing: ImmunoSEQ supplied junction-only sequences lacking quality scores, so filtering was different. Sequencing was performed with immunoSEQ multiplex PCR; in TCRdb, only in-frame clones are kept and a portion is missing. V and J calls and clone size are as listed in that table; D and trimming were resolved from the DNA. The sample lists about 480,000 clones, nearly 80% seen once, with around 13% in the top ten.

The source is a middle-aged woman in good health. Some clones in this sample may be carry-over from other donors' samples. The material sequenced was PBMCs. This chain connects TRBV19 to TRBJ1-1; possible D gene TRBD1, 5 bases. CDR3 coding DNA: TGTGCCAGTAGTATAGTTCACAGGCGGAACACTGAAGCTTTCTTT. Protein product: CASSIVHRRNTEAFF.